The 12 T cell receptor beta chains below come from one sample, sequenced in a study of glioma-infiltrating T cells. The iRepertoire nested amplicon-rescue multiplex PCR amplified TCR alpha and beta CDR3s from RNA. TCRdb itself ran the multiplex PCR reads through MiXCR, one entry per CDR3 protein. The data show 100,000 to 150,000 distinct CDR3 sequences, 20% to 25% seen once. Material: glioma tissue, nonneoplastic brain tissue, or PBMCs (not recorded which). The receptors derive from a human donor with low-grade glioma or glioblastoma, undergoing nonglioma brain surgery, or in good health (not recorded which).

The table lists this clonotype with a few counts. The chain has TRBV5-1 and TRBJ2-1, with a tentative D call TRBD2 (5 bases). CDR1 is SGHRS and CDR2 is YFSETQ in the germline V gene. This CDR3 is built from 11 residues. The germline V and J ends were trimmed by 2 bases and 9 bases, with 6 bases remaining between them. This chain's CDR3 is CASSFEGEQFF. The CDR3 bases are TGCGCCAGCAGCTTTGAGGGTGAGCAGTTCTTC.

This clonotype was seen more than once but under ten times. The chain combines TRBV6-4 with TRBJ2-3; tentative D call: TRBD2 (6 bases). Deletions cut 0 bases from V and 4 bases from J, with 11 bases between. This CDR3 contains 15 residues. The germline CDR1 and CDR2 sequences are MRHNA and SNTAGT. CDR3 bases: TGTGCCAGCAGTGACTCAAATGGAGGGGCAGATACGCAGTATTTT. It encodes CASSDSNGGADTQYF.

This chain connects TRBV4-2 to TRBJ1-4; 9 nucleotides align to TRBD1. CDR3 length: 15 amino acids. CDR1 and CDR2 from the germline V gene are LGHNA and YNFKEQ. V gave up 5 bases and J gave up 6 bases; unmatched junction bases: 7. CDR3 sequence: CASSSTGGQDEKLFF. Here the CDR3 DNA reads TGTGCCAGCAGCAGTACAGGGGGCCAAGATGAAAAACTGTTTTTT.

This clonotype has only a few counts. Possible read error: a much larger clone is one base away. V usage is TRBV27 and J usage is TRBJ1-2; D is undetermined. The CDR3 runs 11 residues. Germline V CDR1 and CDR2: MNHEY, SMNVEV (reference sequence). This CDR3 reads CASRTPYVYTF. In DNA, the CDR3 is TGTGCCAGCAGGACGCCATATGTCTACACCTTC.

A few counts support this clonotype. CDR3 sequence (DNA): TGTGCCAGCAGCTTCCCGGGGGTGAATGAGCAGTTCTTC. Translating gives CASSFPGVNEQFF. V gene TRBV7-2 combines with J gene TRBJ2-1; TRBD2 is a possible D gene (6 bases). Germline V gene lookup returns CDR1 SGHTA and CDR2 FQGNSA. The CDR3 sequence is 13 residues long. Trimming stripped 3 bases from V and 7 bases from J, with 10 bases between.

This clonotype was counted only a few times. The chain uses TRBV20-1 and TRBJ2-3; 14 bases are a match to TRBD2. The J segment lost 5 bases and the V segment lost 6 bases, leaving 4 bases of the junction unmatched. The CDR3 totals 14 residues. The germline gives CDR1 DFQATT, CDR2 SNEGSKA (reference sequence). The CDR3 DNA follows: TGCAGTGCCCCGACTAGCGGGGGGGGAGATACGCAGTATTTT. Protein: CSAPTSGGGDTQYF.

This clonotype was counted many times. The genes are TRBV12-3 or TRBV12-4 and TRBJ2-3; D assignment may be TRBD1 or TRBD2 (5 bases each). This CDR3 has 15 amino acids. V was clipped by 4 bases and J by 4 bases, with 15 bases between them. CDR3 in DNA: TGTGCCAGCAGTTGGGGCGAGGGACGGGCAGATACGCAGTATTTT. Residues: CASSWGEGRADTQYF.

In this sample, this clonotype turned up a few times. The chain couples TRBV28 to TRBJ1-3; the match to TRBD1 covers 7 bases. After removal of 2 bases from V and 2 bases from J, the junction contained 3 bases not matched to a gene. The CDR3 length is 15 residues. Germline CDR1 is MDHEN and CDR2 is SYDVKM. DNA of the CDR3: TGTGCCAGCAGTTTAAGGCAGGGGGCTGGAAACACCATATATTTT. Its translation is CASSLRQGAGNTIYF.

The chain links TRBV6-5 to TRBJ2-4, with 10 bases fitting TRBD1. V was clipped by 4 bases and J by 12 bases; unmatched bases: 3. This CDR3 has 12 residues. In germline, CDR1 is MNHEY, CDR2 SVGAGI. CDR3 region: CASSLGTGDQYF. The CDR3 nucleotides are TGTGCCAGCAGTTTGGGGACAGGGGATCAGTACTTC.

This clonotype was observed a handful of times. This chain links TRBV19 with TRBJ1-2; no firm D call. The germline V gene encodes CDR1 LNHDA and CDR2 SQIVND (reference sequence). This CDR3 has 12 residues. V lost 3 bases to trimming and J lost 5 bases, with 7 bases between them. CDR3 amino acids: CASSITRYGYTF. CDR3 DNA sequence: TGTGCCAGTAGTATCACCAGATATGGCTACACCTTC.

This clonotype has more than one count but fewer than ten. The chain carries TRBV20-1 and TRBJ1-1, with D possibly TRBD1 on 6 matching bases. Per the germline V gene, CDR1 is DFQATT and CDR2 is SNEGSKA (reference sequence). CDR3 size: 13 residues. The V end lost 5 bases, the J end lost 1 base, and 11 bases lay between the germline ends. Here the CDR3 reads CSAEEGGNTEAFF. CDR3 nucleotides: TGCAGTGCTGAGGAGGGGGGGAACACTGAAGCTTTCTTT.

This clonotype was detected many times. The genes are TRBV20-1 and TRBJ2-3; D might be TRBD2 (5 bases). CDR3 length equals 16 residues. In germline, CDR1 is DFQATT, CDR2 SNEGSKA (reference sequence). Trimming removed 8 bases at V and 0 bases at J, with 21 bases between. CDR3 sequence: CSTEGGGWTSTDTQYF. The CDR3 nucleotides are TGCAGTACCGAAGGAGGCGGGTGGACTAGCACAGATACGCAGTATTTT.